Listed here are 17 T cell receptor beta chains from one sample, sequenced in a study of blood T cells in healthy people across ages. A second PCR of roughly 7 to 11 cycles used a sample-barcoded 5' primer and a J-beta primer mix. TCRdb called the 5' RACE reads again in MiXCR, with one record for every CDR3 protein. The table has roughly 900,000 distinct CDR3 sequences, around 46% seen once. Sequencing used blood. These receptors were obtained from a man aged 30 to 45 in good health.

There are a few counts of this clonotype. The chain uses TRBV10-3 and TRBJ1-2, with D possibly TRBD1 on 5 matching bases. Trimming removed 3 bases from V and 1 base from J, with 9 bases in between. The germline CDR1 and CDR2 sequences are ENHRY and SYGVKD. This CDR3 comprises 14 residues. The CDR3 here is CAISDRALNYGYTF. The CDR3 DNA reads as TGTGCCATCAGTGACAGGGCCCTTAACTATGGCTACACCTTC.

CDR3 bases: TGTGCCAGCAGTTACTCGATGCTCCAAGAGACCCAGTACTTC. Encoded protein: CASSYSMLQETQYF. The chain links TRBV6-5 to TRBJ2-5; no clear D gene. Germline V CDR1 and CDR2: MNHEY, SVGAGI. The CDR3 runs to 14 residues. Between the trimmed V and J ends, which lost 0 bases and 1 base, there was a span of 6 bases.

J is TRBJ2-7 and V is TRBV25-1, with TRBD1 matching 7 bases. V was pared by 5 bases and J by 3 bases, with 7 bases of the junction left unmatched. This CDR3 is 14 amino acids long. Germline V gives CDR1 MGHDK, CDR2 SYGVNS. In nucleotides, the CDR3 is TGTGCCAGCAGTACCCGGGGACAGAGCTACGAGCAGTACTTC. This encodes CASSTRGQSYEQYF.

The gene calls are TRBV29-1 and TRBJ1-2, with 8 bases fitting TRBD1. The CDR3 is 12 residues long. The V and J ends lost 5 bases and 7 bases, in that order; junction bases with no gene match: 6. Germline V gives CDR1 SQVTM, CDR2 ANQGSEA. CDR3 amino acids: CSVYDRGGGYTF. CDR3 in DNA: TGCAGCGTTTATGACAGGGGTGGTGGCTACACCTTC.

The rearrangement links TRBV20-1 to TRBJ2-5, with TRBD2 as a possible D gene (7 bases). CDR1 DFQATT and CDR2 SNEGSKA come from the germline V gene (reference sequence). V dropped 1 base and J dropped 4 bases, with 16 bases sitting between them. There are 15 residues in the CDR3. The CDR3 nucleotides read TGCAGTGCTAGAGGGGGGGCGGGGGTGTTAGAGACCCAGTACTTC. The encoded protein is CSARGGAGVLETQYF.

This clonotype was seen a handful of times. The V and J genes are TRBV6-1 and TRBJ2-5; 10 bases agree with TRBD2. V lost 6 bases and J lost 4; bases outside the gene matches: 8. Germline lookup yields CDR1 MNHNS and CDR2 SASEGT. The CDR3 has 15 residues. CDR3 region: CASSDGGTSVETQYF. CDR3 in DNA: TGTGCCAGCAGCGACGGTGGGACTAGCGTAGAGACCCAGTACTTC.

The CDR3 DNA follows: TGTGCCAGCAGCCTGTCCACCTCGGAGGGCCAAGAGACCCAGTACTTC. This gives the protein CASSLSTSEGQETQYF. The chain carries TRBV7-2 and TRBJ2-5; D possibly corresponds to TRBD2 (6 bases). Germline V lookup: CDR1 SGHTA, CDR2 FQGNSA. Between the trimmed V and J ends, which lost 5 bases and 1 base, there was a span of 17 bases. The CDR3 is made up of 16 amino acids.

This chain links TRBV7-2 with TRBJ1-2; possibly TRBD1 for D (5 bases). Germline loops: CDR1 SGHTA, CDR2 FQGNSA. The CDR3 has 13 amino acids. V lost 2 bases and J lost 4, with 8 bases in between. DNA for the CDR3: TGTGCCAGCAGCTTAAAACAGGTCTATGGCTACACCTTC. Protein sequence: CASSLKQVYGYTF.

This chain joins TRBV2 and TRBJ1-2; 10 bases fit TRBD1. CDR1 is SNHLY, CDR2 FYNNEI, per germline. Trimming took 4 bases from V and 4 from J; bases not matched to a gene: 6. The CDR3 runs to 15 residues. CDR3 sequence (DNA): TGTGCCAGCAGTGGAGAGGGGACAGGGGTCTATGGCTACACCTTC. This encodes CASSGEGTGVYGYTF.

In this sample, this clonotype turned up a few times. V usage is TRBV6-5 and J usage is TRBJ1-6, with 8 bases that match TRBD1. V lost 2 bases to trimming and J lost 9 bases; unmatched junction nucleotides: 9. The CDR3 runs to 16 residues. Germline V CDR1 and CDR2: MNHEY, SVGAGI. The CDR3 sequence: CASSYVLGQASSPLHF. The CDR3 DNA follows: TGTGCCAGCAGTTACGTCCTGGGACAGGCTTCTTCACCCCTCCACTTT.

The gene calls are TRBV20-1 and TRBJ1-5; 8 bases line up with TRBD1. The germline CDR1 and CDR2 sequences are DFQATT and SNEGSKA (reference sequence). This CDR3 is 14 amino acids long. Germline trimming cut 5 bases from V and 9 bases from J; bases unmatched to any gene: 12. In DNA, the CDR3 is TGCAGTGCTTCCCGACAGGGGTCCACCGGGCCCCAGCATTTT. Encoded protein: CSASRQGSTGPQHF.

The rearrangement uses TRBV27 and TRBJ2-3; D gene unclear. CDR3 size: 15 residues. CDR1 MNHEY and CDR2 SMNVEV come from the germline V gene (reference sequence). The V and J ends lost 3 bases and 2 bases respectively, with 12 bases between them. CDR3: CASSFLGWVTDTQYF. The CDR3 DNA reads TGTGCCAGCAGTTTTCTCGGGTGGGTCACAGATACGCAGTATTTT.

For this clonotype: A read error is possible here, since a much larger clone lies one base away. The chain recombines TRBV27 with TRBJ2-7, with D possibly being TRBD1 (6 bases). Germline CDR1 MNHEY, CDR2 SMNVEV (reference sequence). This CDR3 is built from 14 residues. The V and J ends lost 2 bases and 2 bases respectively, with 10 bases between them. CDR3 nucleotide sequence: TGTGCCAGCAGTTTAGGGACATCCCCCTACGAGCAGTACTTC. It translates to CASSLGTSPYEQYF.

V usage is TRBV28 and J usage is TRBJ2-4; 7 nucleotides match TRBD1. This CDR3 is 14 amino acids long. V lost 7 bases to trimming and J lost 2 bases; unmatched junction nucleotides: 5. Germline V lookup: CDR1 MDHEN, CDR2 SYDVKM. The CDR3 region has the DNA TGTGCCAGCACCCTGACAGGGCCCAAAAACATTCAGTACTTC. Protein sequence: CASTLTGPKNIQYF.

As to this clonotype: Mismatch with germline at one junction end may stem from a read error. The rearrangement uses TRBV2 and TRBJ2-1, with 8 bases aligning to TRBD2. This CDR3 spans 13 amino acids. Germline V gene lookup returns CDR1 SNHLY and CDR2 FYNNEI. CDR3 sequence (DNA): TGTGCCTCCCGGACTAGCTGGTACAATGAGCGGTTCTTC. The encoded protein is CASRTSWYNERFF.

This chain connects TRBV13 to TRBJ2-7; D gene unclear. Trimming pared 0 bases from V and 6 bases from J, leaving 9 bases between. The CDR3 runs to 13 residues. The germline CDR1 and CDR2 sequences are PRHDT and FYEKMQ (reference sequence). The CDR3 spells CASSLGVRSEQYF. CDR3 DNA: TGTGCCAGCAGCTTAGGGGTGCGGAGCGAGCAGTACTTC.

The V and J genes are TRBV6-1 and TRBJ2-7, with 8 bases fitting TRBD2. The CDR3 sequence is 14 residues long. Losses at the gene ends were 10 bases for V and 6 bases for J; bases not matched to a gene: 14. Germline V gene lookup returns CDR1 MNHNS and CDR2 SASEGT. CDR3 sequence reads: CAIEAGVQFPEQYF. Written as DNA, the CDR3 is TGTGCCATAGAAGCGGGGGTTCAATTTCCCGAGCAGTACTTC.